A selection of T cell receptor beta chains follows, all from one sample in a study of identical twins. TCRdb redid the calling of the 5' RACE reads with MiXCR, one entry per CDR3 protein. The sample lists around 250,000 distinct CDR3 sequences, approximately 7% occurring once. Another study also made use of these data, one on yellow fever vaccine responses in identical twins.

Material: memory (CD45RO+) T cells sorted from blood. The receptor set was obtained from a woman younger than 35 in good health. The CDR3 runs from the conserved cysteine through the conserved F or W. The D gene is left open where the match is weak. A row's size may be missing; if present it is once, few, many or a size class.

d_gene,j_gene,v_gene,abundance,CDR3nt,CDR3aa
NA,TRBJ2-4,TRBV10-3,many,TGTGCCATCAGTGAGTCAGGGATGGGCATTCAGTACTTC,CAISESGMGIQYF
NA,TRBJ2-3,TRBV6-4,many,TGTGCCAGCAGTGACGCGCCAGCGACTAGCACAGATACGCAGTATTTT,CASSDAPATSTDTQYF
TRBD2,TRBJ2-1,TRBV14,NA,TGTGCCAGCAGCCCCTTGGGGGGGAGCTCCTACAATGAGCAGTTCTTC,CASSPLGGSSYNEQFF
TRBD2,TRBJ2-7,TRBV7-8,few,TGTGCCAGCAGCTTCGCGAGACTAGCGGGACCTTACGAGCAGTACTTC,CASSFARLAGPYEQYF
NA,TRBJ2-2,TRBV24-1,few,TGTGCCACCAGTGATTTGCGCCAGGGAGAGACCGGGGAGCTGTTT,CATSDLRQGETGELF
NA,TRBJ1-3,TRBV12-3/TRBV12-4,NA,TGTGCCAGCAGTTTATTAGGGGCCTCTGGAAACACCATATATTTT,CASSLLGASGNTIYF
TRBD2,TRBJ2-3,TRBV20-1,few,TGCAGTGCCAGACTAGCCCCAGGGGATACGCAGTATTTT,CSARLAPGDTQYF
TRBD1,TRBJ2-1,TRBV14,few,TGTGCCAGCAGCCAGCTACAGGGGATTGAGCAGTTCTTC,CASSQLQGIEQFF
NA,TRBJ2-2,TRBV6-1,NA,TGTGCCAGCAGTGAACAAGGCTACACCGGGGAGCTGTTTTTT,CASSEQGYTGELFF
NA,TRBJ2-4,TRBV6-1,few,TGTGCCAGCTCGGCCGCGGCAGGCAAAAACATTCAGTACTTC,CASSAAAGKNIQYF
NA,TRBJ2-2,TRBV6-1,many,TGTGCCAAGGAGGGCAGGGGGGGCACCGGGGAGCTGTTTTTT,CAKEGRGGTGELFF
TRBD1,TRBJ1-4,TRBV10-2,many,TGCGCCAGCAGCGCTACAGGGGGAAGGGAAAAACTGTTTTTT,CASSATGGREKLFF
NA,TRBJ2-1,TRBV6-2/TRBV6-3,few,TGTGCCAGCAGTTCAAGCCCCCATGAGCAGTTCTTC,CASSSSPHEQFF
TRBD1,TRBJ2-1,TRBV6-2/TRBV6-3,few,TGTGCCAGCAGTCGCCGGCGACAGGGGGTGGCCAACAATGAGCAGTTCTTC,CASSRRRQGVANNEQFF
TRBD1,TRBJ2-6,TRBV28,NA,TGTGCCAGCACCTCAAGGGGGCCTGGGGCCAACTTCCTGACTTTC,CASTSRGPGANFLTF
NA,TRBJ1-1,TRBV12-3/TRBV12-4,many,TGTGCCAGCAGTTTATTACGGAACACTGAAGCTTTCTTT,CASSLLRNTEAFF
NA,TRBJ2-7,TRBV12-3/TRBV12-4,NA,TGTGCCAGCAGTAGTCCTGCAATGGGGCAGTACTTC,CASSSPAMGQYF
NA,TRBJ2-3,TRBV18,few,TGTGCCAGCTCACCAGGGGTAGCTCAAGATACGCAGTATTTT,CASSPGVAQDTQYF